This is a list of T cell receptor beta chains from one sample in a study of Graves' ophthalmopathy and Graves' hyperthyroidism. TCRdb itself ran the multiplex PCR reads through MiXCR, one entry per CDR3 protein. Of 300,000 to 400,000 distinct CDR3 sequences in the sample, 15% to 20% were seen once. Sequencing was performed on peripheral blood. These receptor sequences come from an adult man with Graves' ophthalmopathy. CDR3s include the opening cysteine and the closing phenylalanine or tryptophan. The D gene is left open where the match is weak. Some rows mark clone size as missing; the rest say once, few, many or name a class of expanded clone.

>TRBJ1-5|many|TRBV20-1|.
CSARRSGGNQPQHF
TGCAGTGCTAGGAGGTCCGGGGGAAATCAGCCCCAGCATTTT
>TRBJ1-1|many|TRBV3-1|.
CASSPLGMNTEAFF
TGTGCCAGCAGCCCCCTGGGCATGAACACTGAAGCTTTCTTT
>TRBJ1-3|many|TRBV20-1|.
CSARVGNTIYF
TGCAGTGCTAGGGTTGGAAACACCATATATTTT
>TRBJ1-1|many|TRBV10-1|.
CASSEVIQGQAFF
TGCGCCAGCAGTGAAGTGATTCAGGGACAAGCTTTCTTT
>TRBJ2-2|many|TRBV6-5|.
CASRPGEIGELFF
TGTGCCAGCAGACCTGGGGAGATCGGGGAGCTGTTTTTT
>TRBJ1-6|many|TRBV27|.
CASRGAGERSPLHF
TGTGCCTCCCGAGGGGCAGGGGAAAGGTCACCCCTCCACTTT
>TRBJ2-7|many|TRBV5-1|.
CASSLGQPGLYEQYF
TGCGCCAGCAGCTTGGGACAGCCAGGTTTGTACGAGCAGTACTTC
>TRBJ2-5|.|TRBV20-1|TRBD2
CSPMSGGGVETQYF
TGCAGCCCGATGAGCGGGGGGGGGGTAGAGACCCAGTACTTC
>TRBJ1-5|many|TRBV19|TRBD1
CASSMDRVRQPQHF
TGTGCCAGTAGTATGGACAGGGTAAGGCAGCCCCAGCATTTT
>TRBJ2-5|.|TRBV25-1|.
CASSDSSNQETQYF
TGTGCCAGCAGTGATAGTAGCAACCAAGAGACCCAGTACTTC
>TRBJ2-2|many|TRBV12-3/TRBV12-4|.
CASSLWGGTGELFF
TGTGCCAGCAGTTTATGGGGTGGCACCGGGGAGCTGTTTTTT
>TRBJ2-5|.|TRBV5-8|TRBD2
CASSFSSGWYQETQYF
TGTGCCAGCAGCTTCTCTAGCGGGTGGTACCAAGAGACCCAGTACTTC
>TRBJ1-1|once|TRBV2|.
CASSGHRDTEAFF
TGTGCCAGCAGTGGGCATCGGGACACTGAAGCTTTCTTT
>TRBJ2-5|.|TRBV27|.
CASTQGSAGPETQYF
TGTGCCAGCACCCAGGGATCTGCGGGGCCAGAGACCCAGTACTTC
>TRBJ1-2|many|TRBV7-9|.
CASSVAQTVNGYTF
TGTGCCAGCAGCGTCGCTCAGACAGTTAATGGCTACACCTTC
>TRBJ2-7|many|TRBV29-1|.
CSGTGPGSEEQYF
TGCAGCGGGACCGGGCCGGGGTCTGAAGAGCAGTACTTC
>TRBJ2-7|many|TRBV29-1|.
CSEPRSYEQYF
TGCAGCGAGCCCCGCTCCTACGAGCAGTACTTC
>TRBJ1-5|many|TRBV6-1|.
CASSEGFVVGSYSNQPQHF
TGTGCCAGCAGTGAAGGATTTGTGGTAGGATCATATAGCAATCAGCCCCAGCATTTT
>TRBJ2-7|many|TRBV7-2|TRBD1
CASSTQGALEQYF
TGTGCCAGCAGCACCCAGGGGGCCCTCGAGCAGTACTTC
>TRBJ1-2|.|TRBV5-4|.
CASSLGGGRSNYGYTF
TGTGCCAGCAGCTTGGGTGGGGGGCGTTCTAACTATGGCTACACCTTC
>TRBJ1-1|many|TRBV12-3/TRBV12-4|.
CASTMMNTEAFF
TGTGCCAGCACAATGATGAACACTGAAGCTTTCTTT
>TRBJ2-7|many|TRBV12-3/TRBV12-4|.
CASTAGVTYEQYF
TGTGCCAGCACCGCCGGGGTTACCTACGAGCAGTACTTC
>TRBJ1-5|.|TRBV6-2/TRBV6-3|.
CASSYGIFWQGYNQPQHF
TGTGCCAGCAGTTACGGAATCTTTTGGCAGGGATATAATCAGCCCCAGCATTTT
>TRBJ1-5|many|TRBV6-1|.
CASSPGPQPQHF
TGTGCCAGCTCCCCAGGGCCTCAGCCCCAGCATTTT
>TRBJ1-1|many|TRBV6-1|.
CASSEWEGAGTEAFF
TGTGCCAGCAGTGAATGGGAAGGGGCTGGAACTGAAGCTTTCTTT
>TRBJ1-1|many|TRBV6-1|TRBD1
CASRPTGGWTEAFF
TGTGCCAGCAGACCTACAGGGGGGTGGACTGAAGCTTTCTTT
>TRBJ2-3|many|TRBV12-3/TRBV12-4|.
CASSVTGDTQYF
TGTGCCAGCAGTGTCACCGGAGATACGCAGTATTTT
>TRBJ1-1|many|TRBV12-3/TRBV12-4|.
CASTLGIPQGNTEAFF
TGTGCCAGCACCTTAGGGATCCCACAGGGGAACACTGAAGCTTTCTTT